Sequencing of this T cell receptor (beta chain) was carried out in a study of CD8+ T cells in alopecia areata. Study at large: Treated individuals took tofacitinib by mouth, 5 to 10 mg twice daily.

Per germline, CDR1 SGHTA and CDR2 FQGNSA. The J segment lost 8 bases and the V segment lost 0 bases, leaving 8 bases of the junction unmatched. CDR3 length: 16 amino acids. The treatment is: oral pan-JAK inhibitor, 5-10 mg twice daily. RNA extraction was followed by reverse transcription into cDNA, which acted as the sequencing template. Clones were read by immunoSEQ multiplex PCR, and TCRdb kept only the in-frame ones, dropping some. The sample lists about 270,000 clones, 45% to 70% occurring once. The rearrangement uses TRBV7-2 and TRBJ2-4; 9 bases are shared with TRBD2. The source was CD4+ T cells sorted from blood, collected at week 52, from a patient treated with tofacitinib. The sequence came from a human donor with alopecia areata. The CDR3 DNA follows: TGTGCCAGCAGCTTAGCGAGGAGCGGGGGGTGGTACATTCAGTACTTC. This sequence encodes CASSLARSGGWYIQYF.